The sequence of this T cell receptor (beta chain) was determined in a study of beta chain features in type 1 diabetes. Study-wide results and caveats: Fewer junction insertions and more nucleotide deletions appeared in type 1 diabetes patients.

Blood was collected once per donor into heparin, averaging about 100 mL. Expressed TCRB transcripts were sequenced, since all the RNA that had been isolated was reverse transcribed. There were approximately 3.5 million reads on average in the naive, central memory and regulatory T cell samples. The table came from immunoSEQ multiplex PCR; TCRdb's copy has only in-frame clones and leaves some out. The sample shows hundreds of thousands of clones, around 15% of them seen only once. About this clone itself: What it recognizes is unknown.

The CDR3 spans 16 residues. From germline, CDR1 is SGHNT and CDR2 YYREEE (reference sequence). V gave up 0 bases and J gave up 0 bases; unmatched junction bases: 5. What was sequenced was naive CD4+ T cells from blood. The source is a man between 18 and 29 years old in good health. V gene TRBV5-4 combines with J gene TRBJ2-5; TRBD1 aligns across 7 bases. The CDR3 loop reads CASSLAWGQNQETQYF. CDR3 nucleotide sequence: TGTGCCAGCAGCTTGGCCTGGGGACAGAACCAAGAGACCCAGTACTTC. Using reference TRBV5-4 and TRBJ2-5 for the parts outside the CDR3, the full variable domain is ETGVTQSPTHLIKTRGQQVTLRCSSQSGHNTVSWYQQALGQGPQFIFQYYREEENGRGNFPPRFSGLQFPNYSSELNVNALELDDSALYLCASSLAWGQNQETQYFGPGTRLLVL.